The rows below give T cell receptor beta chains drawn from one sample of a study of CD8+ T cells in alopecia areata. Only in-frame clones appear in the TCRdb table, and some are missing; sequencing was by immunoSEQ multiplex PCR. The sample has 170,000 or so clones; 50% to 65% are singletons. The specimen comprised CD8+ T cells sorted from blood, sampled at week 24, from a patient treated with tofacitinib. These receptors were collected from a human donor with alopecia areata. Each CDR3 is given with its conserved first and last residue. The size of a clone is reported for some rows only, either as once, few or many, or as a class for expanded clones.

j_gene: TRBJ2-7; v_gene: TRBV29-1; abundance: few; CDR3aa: CSVEVAYEQYF
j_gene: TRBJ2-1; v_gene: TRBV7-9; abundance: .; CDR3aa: CASSPKDNEQFF
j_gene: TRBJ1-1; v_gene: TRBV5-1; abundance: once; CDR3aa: CASSPRDRKFVQAFF
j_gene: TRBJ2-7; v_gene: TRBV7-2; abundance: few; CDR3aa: CASSPTGGGTASGQYF
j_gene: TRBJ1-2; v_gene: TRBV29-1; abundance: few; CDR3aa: CSVERQGNYGYTF
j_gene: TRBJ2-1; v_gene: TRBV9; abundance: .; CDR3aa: CASSPQGAYNEQFF
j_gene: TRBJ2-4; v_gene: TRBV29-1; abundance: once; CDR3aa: CSVIKNIQYF
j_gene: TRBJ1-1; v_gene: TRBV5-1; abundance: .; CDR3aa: CASSPGTGMNTEAFF
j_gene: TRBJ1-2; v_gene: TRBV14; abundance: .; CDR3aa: CASSSRGTNYGYTF
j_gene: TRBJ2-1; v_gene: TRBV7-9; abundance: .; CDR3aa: CASSSWTSGENNEQFF
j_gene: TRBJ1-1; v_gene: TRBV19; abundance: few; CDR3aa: CASSPDGNTEAFF
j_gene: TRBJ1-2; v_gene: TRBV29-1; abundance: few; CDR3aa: CSVQGGGYTF
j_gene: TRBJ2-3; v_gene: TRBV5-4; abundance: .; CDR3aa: CASSMRGVAGDTDTQYF
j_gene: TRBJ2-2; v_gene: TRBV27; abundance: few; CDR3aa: CASSPLWQGDTGELFF
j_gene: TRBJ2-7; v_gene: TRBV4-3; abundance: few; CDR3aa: CASSQDWAGVYEQYF
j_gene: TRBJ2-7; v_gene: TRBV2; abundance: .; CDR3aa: CASSEPGTRGEQYF
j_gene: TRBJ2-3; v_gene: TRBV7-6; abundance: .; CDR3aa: CASSLSSGSTDTQYF
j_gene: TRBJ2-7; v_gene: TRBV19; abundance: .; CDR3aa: CASKDGGYEQYF
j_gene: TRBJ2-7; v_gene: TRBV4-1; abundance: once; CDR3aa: CASSQTSGGFYEQYF
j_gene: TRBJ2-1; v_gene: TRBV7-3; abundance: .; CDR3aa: CASSLTLASSYNEQFF
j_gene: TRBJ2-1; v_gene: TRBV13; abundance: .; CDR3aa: CASSARLAGDDGEQFF
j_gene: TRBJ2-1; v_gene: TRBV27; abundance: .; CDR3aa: CASSYQGMEQFF
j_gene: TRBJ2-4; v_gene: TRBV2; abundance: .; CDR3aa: CASSTGTANIQYF
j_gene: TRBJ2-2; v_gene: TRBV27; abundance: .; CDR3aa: CASSPIAGELFF
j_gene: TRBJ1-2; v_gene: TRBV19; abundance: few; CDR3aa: CASSTGQLYGYTF
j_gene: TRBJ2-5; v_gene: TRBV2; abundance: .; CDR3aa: CASEGLASQETQYF
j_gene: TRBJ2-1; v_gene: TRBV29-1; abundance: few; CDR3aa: CSVEKERGHSYNEQFF